These 11 T cell receptor beta chains originate from one sample sequenced in a study of OX40 agonist ivuxolimab in advanced cancers. Using immunoSEQ multiplex PCR, the repertoire was profiled, and TCRdb retains in-frame clones only, with some absent. The repertoire includes roughly 99,000 clones, 91% of them detected once, and 1% to 1.5% sits in the top ten. Sequenced here: CD4+ or CD8+ T cells sorted from blood, sampled in a trial of the OX40 agonist ivuxolimab. These receptors were obtained from an adult with an advanced solid tumor such as melanoma, head and neck, liver or kidney cancer.

The chain employs TRBV12-5 and TRBJ1-1; tentatively, D is TRBD1 (6 bases). Looked up from germline, CDR1 is LGHNT and CDR2 is FRNRAP. This CDR3 is built from 15 residues. Trimming removed 5 bases from V and 12 bases from J, with 25 bases in between. This CDR3 reads CASGPGHRDISGTFF. In nucleotides, the CDR3 is TGTGCTAGTGGTCCGGGACACCGGGACATCTCGGGGACTTTCTTT.

This sequence joins TRBV18 and TRBJ1-3, with D perhaps matching TRBD1 (5 bases). V was trimmed by 2 bases and J by 2 bases, leaving 10 bases between them. In germline, CDR1 is KGHSH, CDR2 LQKENI. The CDR3 has 15 amino acids. CDR3 loop: CASSPTWGTGNTIYF. DNA of the CDR3: TGTGCCAGCTCACCAACCTGGGGGACTGGAAACACCATATATTTT.

The chain is built from TRBV2 and TRBJ2-5; TRBD1 is a possible D gene (8 bases). The CDR3 length is 14 residues. The ends were cut back, 10 bases at V and 0 bases at J, with 15 bases in the middle. From germline, CDR1 is SNHLY and CDR2 FYNNEI. The CDR3 spells CATTGGGNQETQYF. The DNA for the CDR3 is TGTGCCACCACAGGGGGGGGTAACCAAGAGACCCAGTACTTC.

The chain combines TRBV11-2 with TRBJ2-2, with 9 bases aligning to TRBD2. Germline V gives CDR1 SGHAT, CDR2 FQNNGV. V dropped 4 bases and J dropped 8; count of bases not matched to a gene: 2. The CDR3 has 13 amino acids. This CDR3 is CASSYSGRGELFF. CDR3 coding DNA: TGTGCCAGCAGCTACAGCGGGAGGGGGGAGCTGTTTTTT.

This chain uses TRBV2 with TRBJ1-1; D is uncertain. The germline V and J ends were trimmed by 4 bases and 1 base, with 10 bases remaining between them. CDR3 size: 14 residues. Germline lookup yields CDR1 SNHLY and CDR2 FYNNEI. As DNA, the CDR3 is TGTGCCAGCAGTGTCCTTCTTTGGAACACTGAAGCTTTCTTT. Translation gives CASSVLLWNTEAFF.

V usage is TRBV5-1 and J usage is TRBJ2-3, with 7 bases identical to TRBD2. The J segment lost 1 base and the V segment lost 0 bases, leaving 2 bases of the junction unmatched. Germline loops: CDR1 SGHRS, CDR2 YFSETQ. This CDR3 contains 15 residues. The CDR3 nucleotides read TGCGCCAGCAGCTTGGGTGCGGGAGGCACAGATACGCAGTATTTT. Amino acids: CASSLGAGGTDTQYF.

The genes are TRBV28 and TRBJ1-2; D may be TRBD1 (6 bases). V shed 5 bases and J shed 0 bases, with 10 bases lying between them. The CDR3 has 14 residues. Germline loops: CDR1 MDHEN, CDR2 SYDVKM. Here the CDR3 DNA reads TGTGCCAGCAGTAAGACAGGTGCTAACTATGGCTACACCTTC. As protein: CASSKTGANYGYTF.

CDR3 loop: CAWSGIEVNQPQHF. The DNA for the CDR3 is TGTGCCTGGAGTGGTATAGAGGTAAATCAGCCCCAGCATTTT. The V call is TRBV30, the J call TRBJ1-5; D gene ambiguous. The CDR3 runs to 14 residues. V shed 1 base and J shed 4 bases, with 11 bases lying between them. From germline, CDR1 is GTSNPN and CDR2 SVGIG (reference sequence).

The V gene is TRBV28, the J gene TRBJ2-2; D uncertain. CDR1 and CDR2 from the germline V gene are MDHEN and SYDVKM. There are 13 residues in the CDR3. The V end lost 2 bases, the J end lost 5 bases, and 6 bases lay between the germline ends. CDR3 coding DNA: TGTGCCAGCAGTTTACCTCAAACCGGGGAGCTGTTTTTT. Translation: CASSLPQTGELFF.

V usage is TRBV30 and J usage is TRBJ1-4; D is ambiguous. From germline, CDR1 is GTSNPN and CDR2 SVGIG (reference sequence). Trimming stripped 0 bases from V and 1 base from J, with 15 bases between. The CDR3 has 17 residues. DNA of the CDR3: TGTGCCTGGAGTGTACGGATGTGGAAGGGAACTAATGAAAAACTGTTTTTT. It encodes CAWSVRMWKGTNEKLFF.

The chain employs TRBV6-6 and TRBJ2-3; D possibly matches TRBD1 or TRBD2 (5 bases each). This CDR3 has 13 residues. V lost 2 bases to trimming and J lost 14 bases, with 17 bases between them. Germline V CDR1 and CDR2: MNHNY, SVGAGI (reference sequence). This CDR3 is CASSYGLGTLPYF. CDR3 bases: TGTGCCAGCAGTTACGGGTTGGGGACCCTCCCGTATTTT.